The clone carrying this T cell receptor beta chain was recorded once. Its specificity is not known. The sample's treatment: about 20 received Ad26.COV2.S at low or high dose, single or two shots; about 5 received placebo; per-sample allocation not given. Day 63 after the first injection of vaccine or placebo was the sampling time. The donor's status was that of an adult aged 18-55 years in Boston. Ad26.COV2.S expressed prefusion-stabilized spike from the original Wuhan strain. The protocol was immunoSEQ multiplex PCR, while the TCRdb copy is restricted to in-frame clones and leaves out a portion. The table lists roughly 350,000 clones, 80% to 90% of them singletons. This sample was taken from a study of Ad26.COV2.S vaccination and SARS-CoV-2 variants. Broader study findings: Comparability of non-spike TCR breadth was observed across vaccine and placebo recipients.

This receptor was obtained from a person between 18 and 60 years old who received the Ad26.COV2.S COVID-19 vaccine or a placebo. Sequences were derived from peripheral blood, sampled in a trial of Ad26.COV2.S vaccine versus placebo.

CDR3 residues: CASSLGDRDIGTNEKLFF. In DNA, the CDR3 is TGTGCCAGCAGCTTAGGAGACAGGGATATCGGGACTAATGAAAAACTGTTTTTT. V is TRBV7-9 and J is TRBJ1-4; 7 positions agree with TRBD1. The CDR3 totals 18 residues. V lost 1 base and J lost 2; bases outside the gene matches: 10. Germline assignment: CDR1 SEHNR and CDR2 FQNEAQ (reference sequence). The variable domain in full, completed from reference TRBV7-9 and TRBJ1-4, reads DTGVSQNPRHKITKRGQNVTFRCDPISEHNRLYWYRQTLGQGPEFLTYFQNEAQLEKSRLLSDRFSAERPKGSFSTLEIQRTEQGDSAMYLCASSLGDRDIGTNEKLFFGSGTQLSVL.